The text below deals with one T cell receptor beta chain. Its antigen specificity is not known. Per-nucleotide qualities are absent, and no much larger clonotype sits a single base away. The collaborating institutions used their own protocols to collect whole blood in K2EDTA tubes. For TCRbeta analysis, collaborators shipped samples as frozen whole blood, isolated PBMCs, or DNA extracted from either of those sample types. The data were obtained in a study of blood T cell repertoires in COVID-19 (dated by TCRdb to about 2020). Describing the broader study: Samples covering the acute and convalescent phases of COVID-19 were provided by collaborators in the United States, Italy and Spain. The prospective study material was composed of cDNA or gDNA derived from T cells, B-cell-depleted T cells, or PBMCs. A de-identified subject ID, COVID-19 status, age in years and sex were almost always included in the sample metadata. A freely available public database, intended as a resource for researchers studying the immune response to SARS-CoV-2, is where the repertoires were released. Subjects who had been exposed to COVID-19, were actively infected with it, or had recovered from it provided the deeply sampled blood TCRbeta repertoires that made up the dataset. Where available, HLA class I and class II types were taken from metadata supplied by the sample provider and were not determined by assay-based typing. Samples were obtained from the ongoing ImmuneRACE study (first 160 participants) and from 1,254 subjects provided by 6 global collaborators. Broad study findings and their caveats: The quantity of clinical and demographic metadata differed by source and by participant and was supplied without curation.

V lost 5 bases and J lost 7 bases; the stretch between them is 9 bases long. The CDR3 measures 13 amino acids from cysteine to phenylalanine. The entry retains the CDR3 DNA only, 39 bases that are in frame from base 1. TCRbeta CDR3 regions were amplified from genomic DNA by means of the immunoSEQ Assay, a bias-controlled multiplex PCR. As for the authors' bioinformatics: Within the assay, amplification of reference gene primers was used to estimate how many nucleated cells each sample contained. Sequence reads were collapsed and filtered to measure the absolute abundance of every unique TCRbeta CDR3 rearrangement. For each sample, productive Simpson clonality was calculated as the square root of Simpson's diversity index over productive rearrangements. TCRdb stores this immuneACCESS table with in-frame sequences only. Part of the clones is absent; in the studies checked, under half of the shortfall reflects unresolved V genes, and no reason is known for the rest. That table supplies the V and J calls and clone size; D and trimming were determined from the DNA. Counted in this sample were under 150,000 clones; roughly 90% of them appeared once. 7.6% of the sample is in the top ten clones.

The clonotype was recovered from a man between 50 and 59 years old with acute or convalescent COVID-19. The sample comprised peripheral blood. The chain employs TRBV12-3 or TRBV12-4 and TRBJ1-6, with TRBD1 perhaps the D gene, on 5 matching bases. The CDR3 region has the sequence CASSTKGNSPLHF. The sequence in DNA is TGTGCCAGCAGTACCAAGGGGAATTCACCCCTCCACTTT.